Below are 4 T cell receptor beta chains sequenced from a single sample in a study of T cells after yellow fever vaccination. TCRdb analysed the 5' RACE reads with MiXCR anew, one entry per CDR3 protein. The profile shows about 320,000 distinct CDR3 sequences, around 4.5% of them singletons. Sequencing used PBMCs, obtained 15 days after the yellow fever booster vaccination. The receptor set was obtained from a man between 18 and 35 years old who received the YFV17D yellow fever vaccine.

At least ten counts were recorded for this clonotype. The V and J genes are TRBV30 and TRBJ2-1; 7 bases match TRBD1. Germline CDR1 reads GTSNPN; CDR2 reads SVGIG (reference sequence). V lost 4 bases, J lost 4 bases, and 4 bases stayed unmatched. The CDR3 totals 13 residues. The CDR3 DNA is TGTGCCTGGAACAGGGGACGGTACAATGAGCAGTTCTTC. Protein: CAWNRGRYNEQFF.

The V and J genes are TRBV6-5 and TRBJ2-7; no clear D. Germline CDR1 and CDR2: MNHEY and SVGAGI. V dropped 5 bases and J dropped 2 bases, with 16 bases sitting between them. The CDR3 covers 15 residues. The CDR3 reads CASSTAAAETYEQYF. CDR3 sequence (DNA): TGTGCCAGCAGTACCGCCGCCGCCGAGACCTACGAGCAGTACTTC.

The rearrangement joins TRBV15 to TRBJ2-7; the match to TRBD1 covers 7 bases. CDR1 and CDR2 from the germline V gene are LNHNV and YYDKDF (reference sequence). After removal of 4 bases from V and 6 bases from J, the junction contained 12 bases not matched to a gene. The CDR3 consists of 15 residues. The CDR3 spells CATSTGTASVGEQYF. In DNA form, the CDR3 reads TGTGCCACCAGCACCGGGACAGCGTCGGTTGGCGAGCAGTACTTC.

The chain employs TRBV2 and TRBJ2-6, with D hard to call. V was trimmed by 2 bases and J by 0 bases, leaving 5 bases between them. The V gene's germline CDR1 is SNHLY and CDR2 FYNNEI. The CDR3 consists of 15 residues. In nucleotides, the CDR3 is TGTGCCAGCAGTGAAAAGACCTCTGGGGCCAACGTCCTGACTTTC. Translating gives CASSEKTSGANVLTF.